Listed here are 32 T cell receptor beta chains from one sample, sequenced in a study of spatial heterogeneity in lung cancer. Each CDR3 protein gets one entry after TCRdb re-called the 5' RACE reads with MiXCR. The top ten clones hold under 2.5% of a sample with approximately 70,000 distinct CDR3 sequences, over 7% of them seen once. Time point defined: blood at routine non-recurrence follow-up after resection. The sample consisted of PBMCs, taken at follow-up. The receptors were sampled from a female donor with early-stage non-small cell lung cancer.

In nucleotides, the CDR3 is TGTGCCAGCAGTTCCCCCTTCACTAGCGGGAGCTCCTACGAGCAGTACTTC. This gives the protein CASSSPFTSGSSYEQYF. V usage is TRBV6-2 or TRBV6-3 and J usage is TRBJ2-7, with TRBD2 matching over 11 bases. Germline loops: CDR1 MNHEY, CDR2 SVGEGT. The ends lost 4 bases at V and 0 bases at J; junction bases unmatched: 8. The CDR3 contains 17 residues.

This rearrangement joins TRBV7-3 to TRBJ1-1; D unresolved. Germline V gene data show CDR1 as SGHTA and CDR2 as FQGTGA. V was shortened by 8 bases and J by 0 bases, with 10 bases between the two germline ends. The CDR3 spans 13 residues. CDR3 amino acids: CASRSTMNTEAFF. For the CDR3, the DNA is TGTGCCAGCCGCAGTACGATGAACACTGAAGCTTTCTTT.

This clonotype was counted only a few times. This chain uses TRBV30 with TRBJ1-5; TRBD1 is a possible D gene (5 bases). The V end lost 8 bases, the J end lost 4 bases, and 12 bases lay between the germline ends. The V gene's germline CDR1 is GTSNPN and CDR2 SVGIG (reference sequence). This CDR3 spans 12 amino acids. The CDR3 DNA reads as TGTGCCCCCGACAGCCTTAATCAGCCCCAGCATTTT. Translation: CAPDSLNQPQHF.

There are many counts of this clonotype. The V call is TRBV5-1, the J call TRBJ1-5; D is ambiguous. Germline V gives CDR1 SGHRS, CDR2 YFSETQ. This CDR3 region has 13 residues. V gave up 0 bases and J gave up 5 bases, with 6 bases separating them. Here the CDR3 DNA reads TGCGCCAGCAGCTTGGCCGGGGATCAGCCCCAGCATTTT. Protein product: CASSLAGDQPQHF.

By share, this clonotype ranks as medium-sized. The gene calls are TRBV5-1 and TRBJ2-5; D gene unclear. This CDR3 is built from 14 residues. Between the trimmed V and J ends, which lost 4 bases and 2 bases, there was a span of 12 bases. Germline CDR1 is SGHRS and CDR2 is YFSETQ. The CDR3 DNA reads as TGCGCCAGCAGCAGCAGGTTTAGGCAAGAGACCCAGTACTTC. Translation gives CASSSRFRQETQYF.

This clonotype has at least ten counts. V is TRBV12-3 or TRBV12-4 and J is TRBJ2-7; TRBD1 is a possible D gene (7 bases). The ends were cut back, 5 bases at V and 0 bases at J, with 11 bases in the middle. This CDR3 region has 14 residues. CDR3 DNA: TGTGCCAGCAGTCCCAGGGGGGTCTCCTACGAGCAGTACTTC. This codes for CASSPRGVSYEQYF.

V gene TRBV5-1 combines with J gene TRBJ2-3; no definite D call. Germline V gives CDR1 SGHRS, CDR2 YFSETQ. With 4 bases removed from V and 0 bases from J, the gap between germline ends came to 12 bases. The CDR3 loop spans 15 amino acids. The CDR3 DNA follows: TGCGCCAGCAGCCGACCCCTTACTAGCACAGATACGCAGTATTTT. It specifies CASSRPLTSTDTQYF.

This clonotype was counted ten times or more. The chain carries TRBV7-6 and TRBJ2-1, with TRBD2 identical over 7 bases. Germline trimming cut 0 bases from V and 7 bases from J; bases unmatched to any gene: 6. The CDR3 is 15 amino acids. Per germline, CDR1 SGHVS and CDR2 FNYEAQ. CDR3: CASSLAGGPSNEQFF. Here the CDR3 DNA reads TGTGCCAGCAGCTTAGCGGGAGGGCCGAGTAATGAGCAGTTCTTC.

At least ten counts were recorded for this clonotype. The chain joins TRBV5-1 to TRBJ2-7; D remains unclear. From germline, CDR1 is SGHRS and CDR2 YFSETQ. The CDR3 runs 15 residues. The V gene lost 2 bases and the J gene lost 4 bases, with 16 bases spanning the gap. The DNA of the CDR3 is TGCGCCAGCAGCTTCAGCAGGCCGGAGATTTACGAGCAGTACTTC. Protein product: CASSFSRPEIYEQYF.

CDR3 sequence: CASSPGFGREKLFF. Written as DNA, the CDR3 is TGCGCCAGCAGCCCAGGGTTCGGTCGAGAAAAACTGTTTTTT. The chain couples TRBV5-1 to TRBJ1-4; D is perhaps TRBD1 (5 bases). The length of the CDR3 is 14 residues. Germline loops: CDR1 SGHRS, CDR2 YFSETQ. V lost 4 bases, J lost 8 bases, and 15 bases lay in between.

This clonotype is medium-sized. The CDR3 coding sequence is TGCGCCAGCAGCTTGGGGGATAATTCACCCCTCCACTTT. It is translated as CASSLGDNSPLHF. V and J are TRBV5-1 and TRBJ1-6, with D unresolved. Looked up from germline, CDR1 is SGHRS and CDR2 is YFSETQ. The germline V and J ends were trimmed by 0 bases and 5 bases, with 3 bases remaining between them. CDR3 length: 13 residues.

This clonotype was seen ten or more times. CDR3 sequence (DNA): TGTGCTAGTGGTTTGGTACTGGTACACTCAGGACCCCTCCACTTT. Its translation: CASGLVLVHSGPLHF. The rearrangement links TRBV12-5 to TRBJ1-6; D remains ambiguous. The CDR3 has 15 residues. V lost 0 bases, J lost 12 bases, and 15 bases lay in between. The germline CDR1 and CDR2 sequences are LGHNT and FRNRAP.

In its sample, this clonotype was seen many times. V gene TRBV5-1 combines with J gene TRBJ2-3, with D unclear. There are 12 residues in the CDR3. Per germline, CDR1 SGHRS and CDR2 YFSETQ. The V and J ends lost 5 bases and 6 bases respectively, with 10 bases between them. CDR3 sequence reads: CASRGNEDTQYF. The CDR3 nucleotides read TGCGCCAGCAGAGGAAATGAGGATACGCAGTATTTT.

The V call is TRBV12-3 or TRBV12-4, the J call TRBJ2-7, with 7 nucleotides matching TRBD1. The CDR3 extends over 12 amino acids. With V trimmed by 8 bases and J by 2 bases, 3 bases remained unmatched. As DNA, the CDR3 is TGTGCCAGCCGAGGGGGCGCCTACGAGCAGTACTTC. It yields the protein CASRGGAYEQYF.

At least ten counts were recorded for this clonotype. The chain has TRBV30 and TRBJ1-1; TRBD1 matches at 8 bases. Trimming at V came to 7 bases and at J to 5 bases, leaving 9 bases not matched to a gene. This CDR3 contains 13 residues. Per germline, CDR1 GTSNPN and CDR2 SVGIG (reference sequence). The chain's CDR3 is CAYVGQVGTEAFF. CDR3 DNA: TGTGCCTACGTGGGACAGGTCGGTACTGAAGCTTTCTTT.

Ten or more counts support this clonotype. This rearrangement joins TRBV19 to TRBJ2-3; TRBD2 aligns across 8 bases. Trimming at V came to 2 bases and at J to 4 bases, leaving 5 bases not matched to a gene. The CDR3 spans 15 residues. Germline V gene lookup returns CDR1 LNHDA and CDR2 SQIVND (reference sequence). This CDR3 reads CASSIRAGDADTQYF. The DNA for the CDR3 is TGTGCCAGTAGTATACGAGCGGGAGACGCAGATACGCAGTATTTT.

Notes on this clonotype: This sequence may be a read error, since a much larger clone differs from it by one base. This chain uses TRBV5-1 with TRBJ2-1; D ambiguous. The germline V gene encodes CDR1 SGHRS and CDR2 YFSETQ. The CDR3 is made up of 14 amino acids. DNA of the CDR3: TGCACCACCCGCTCGTCGGCGATGTGGAATGAGCAGTTCTTC. It encodes CTTRSSAMWNEQFF.

This clonotype was counted ten times or more. This chain joins TRBV5-5 and TRBJ2-3; TRBD2 might be the D (5 bases). The V and J ends lost 1 base and 5 bases respectively, with 14 bases between them. CDR1 SGHKS and CDR2 YYEKEE come from the germline V gene (reference sequence). The CDR3 runs to 15 residues. CDR3 in DNA: TGTGCCAGCAGCTTGAACCCTGGGAGTGGAGATACGCAGTATTTT. It encodes CASSLNPGSGDTQYF.

The V call is TRBV27, the J call TRBJ1-6, with 7 bases identical to TRBD1. Germline loops: CDR1 MNHEY, CDR2 SMNVEV (reference sequence). The CDR3 spans 14 residues. The junction had 8 bases not matched to a gene; V was cut back by 5 bases and J by 10 bases. The CDR3 nucleotides are TGTGCCAGCAGTCCATACAGGGGTAGCTCACCCCTCCACTTT. Translation: CASSPYRGSSPLHF.

V is TRBV18 and J is TRBJ1-1; D is undetermined. V gave up 2 bases and J gave up 0 bases, with 10 bases separating them. CDR3 length: 15 amino acids. Per the germline V gene, CDR1 is KGHSH and CDR2 is LQKENI. The CDR3 protein is CASSPTTNMNTEAFF. The CDR3 nucleotides are TGTGCCAGCTCACCAACAACAAATATGAACACTGAAGCTTTCTTT.

Only a few counts were recorded for this clonotype. The V gene is TRBV7-2, the J gene TRBJ2-5, with 9 bases fitting TRBD2. V trimming: 1 base; J trimming: 5 bases; junction bases outside the gene matches: 5. The CDR3 is 15 residues long. The V gene's germline CDR1 is SGHTA and CDR2 FQGNSA. CDR3 amino acids: CASSLGGAGGETQYF. The CDR3 DNA reads as TGTGCCAGCAGCTTAGGCGGCGCGGGAGGGGAGACCCAGTACTTC.

This clonotype was seen ten or more times. The chain couples TRBV7-8 to TRBJ1-5; 8 bases are shared with TRBD1. This CDR3 has 16 residues. Germline loops: CDR1 SGHVS, CDR2 FQNEAQ. Trimming cost V 5 bases and J 7 bases; bases outside gene matches: 13. The CDR3 loop reads CASSPAARTGRQPQHF. The CDR3 DNA reads as TGTGCCAGCAGCCCCGCGGCCCGGACAGGGAGGCAGCCCCAGCATTTT.

The V and J genes are TRBV9 and TRBJ1-4, with 8 nucleotides matching TRBD1. CDR1 is SGDLS and CDR2 is YYNGEE in the germline V gene. The CDR3 loop spans 16 amino acids. V was clipped by 4 bases and J by 2 bases; unmatched bases: 7. The CDR3 loop reads CASSTNSGGTNEKLFF. The CDR3 bases are TGTGCCAGCAGCACCAATTCAGGGGGCACTAATGAAAAACTGTTTTTT.

This clonotype has a count of ten or more. The chain joins TRBV11-1 to TRBJ2-1; no firm D call. The V end was cut by 3 bases, the J end by 6 bases, with 9 bases between. CDR1 is SGHAT, CDR2 FQDESV, per germline (reference sequence). There are 13 residues in the CDR3. CDR3 sequence: CASSLDMVNEQFF. The CDR3 DNA reads TGTGCCAGCAGCTTGGATATGGTCAATGAGCAGTTCTTC.

The chain employs TRBV24-1 and TRBJ2-1, with no clear D. Germline lookup yields CDR1 KGHDR and CDR2 SFDVKD. The CDR3 runs 16 residues. V was cut by 4 bases and J by 7 bases, with 19 bases left in between. CDR3 in DNA: TGTGCCACCAGTGACCCCTCGGGTGAGGTAGGAAATGAGCAGTTCTTC. Amino acid sequence: CATSDPSGEVGNEQFF.

There are a few counts of this clonotype. The rearrangement joins TRBV6-6 to TRBJ2-7; D may be TRBD1 (6 bases). Germline V gene sequence: CDR1 MNHNY, CDR2 SVGAGI (reference sequence). With 3 bases removed from V and 3 bases from J, the gap between germline ends came to 15 bases. CDR3 length: 15 residues. The CDR3: CASSYSLQGHYEQYF. CDR3 DNA sequence: TGTGCCAGCAGTTATAGCCTACAGGGTCACTACGAGCAGTACTTC.

The CDR3 here is CASSEGVYNEQFF. Here the CDR3 DNA reads TGTGCCAGCAGTGAAGGGGTCTACAATGAGCAGTTCTTC. The chain has TRBV2 and TRBJ2-1; D remains unclear. V was pared by 1 base and J by 3 bases, with 4 bases between. Germline V CDR1 and CDR2: SNHLY, FYNNEI. This CDR3 region has 13 residues.

This clonotype occurred many times. This chain connects TRBV29-1 to TRBJ2-5, with a possible D match to TRBD2 (5 bases). This CDR3 spans 12 amino acids. Germline CDR1 and CDR2: SQVTM and ANQGSEA. Deletions cut 4 bases from V and 5 bases from J, with 11 bases between. The chain's CDR3 is CSVGVGGETQYF. In DNA form, the CDR3 reads TGCAGCGTTGGTGTAGGCGGGGAGACCCAGTACTTC.

This clonotype came up many times. The chain employs TRBV7-9 and TRBJ2-1; 9 positions match TRBD2. Germline lookup yields CDR1 SEHNR and CDR2 FQNEAQ (reference sequence). The CDR3 has 17 residues. The CDR3 protein is CSVRLREGDSSYNEQFF. Written as DNA, the CDR3 is TGTTCGGTGCGGTTGCGGGAGGGTGACAGCTCCTACAATGAGCAGTTCTTC.

This clonotype was counted between two and nine times. The chain is built from TRBV7-9 and TRBJ1-2, with D perhaps matching TRBD1 (5 bases). Germline V CDR1 and CDR2: SEHNR, FQNEAQ (reference sequence). CDR3 length: 15 amino acids. V was pared by 0 bases and J by 4 bases, with 12 bases between. The CDR3 nucleotides read TGTGCCAGCAGCTTAGCGCTCCCGGGGCCCTATGGCTACACCTTC. This gives the protein CASSLALPGPYGYTF.

The sample holds many counts of this clonotype. V gene TRBV11-3 combines with J gene TRBJ2-1, with 7 bases matching TRBD1. The length of the CDR3 is 15 residues. With 5 bases clipped from V and 3 bases from J, the junction kept 7 bases outside the gene matches. Germline CDR1 and CDR2: SGHNT and YENEEA. Here the CDR3 reads CASSPRDSSYNEQFF. The CDR3 DNA is TGTGCCAGCAGCCCCCGGGACAGCAGCTACAATGAGCAGTTCTTC.

This clonotype was detected only a few times. The chain uses TRBV20-1 and TRBJ1-5; a possible D gene is TRBD1 (5 bases). Germline V gene sequence: CDR1 DFQATT, CDR2 SNEGSKA (reference sequence). The CDR3 is 14 amino acids. Trimming cost V 3 bases and J 7 bases, with 16 bases left between them. CDR3 amino acids: CSASVGQGGQPQHF. In DNA form, the CDR3 reads TGCAGTGCTAGTGTCGGGCAGGGAGGACAGCCCCAGCATTTT.